This T cell receptor beta chain was sequenced in a study of T cell responses to AZD1222 COVID-19 vaccine. General study results and limits: Sampling that yielded the repertoires occurred only after the peak T cell response.

The V gene lost 6 bases and the J gene lost 9 bases, with 12 bases spanning the gap. The germline V gene encodes CDR1 SNHLY and CDR2 FYNNEI. The CDR3 has 13 residues. Clones were sequenced by immunoSEQ multiplex PCR, and TCRdb holds only the in-frame ones, with some missing. The sample contains 95,000 to 150,000 clones, around 87% of which appear only once. To note about this clone: Antigen: not known.

The TCR sequence derives from an adult in good health. The V gene is TRBV2, the J gene TRBJ1-6; D is perhaps TRBD1 (5 bases). The source material was peripheral blood, sampled on day 0 of AZD1222 vaccination. CDR3 nucleotides: TGTGCCAGCAGAAGCGGACAATTTTCACCCCTCCACTTT. Protein: CASRSGQFSPLHF.